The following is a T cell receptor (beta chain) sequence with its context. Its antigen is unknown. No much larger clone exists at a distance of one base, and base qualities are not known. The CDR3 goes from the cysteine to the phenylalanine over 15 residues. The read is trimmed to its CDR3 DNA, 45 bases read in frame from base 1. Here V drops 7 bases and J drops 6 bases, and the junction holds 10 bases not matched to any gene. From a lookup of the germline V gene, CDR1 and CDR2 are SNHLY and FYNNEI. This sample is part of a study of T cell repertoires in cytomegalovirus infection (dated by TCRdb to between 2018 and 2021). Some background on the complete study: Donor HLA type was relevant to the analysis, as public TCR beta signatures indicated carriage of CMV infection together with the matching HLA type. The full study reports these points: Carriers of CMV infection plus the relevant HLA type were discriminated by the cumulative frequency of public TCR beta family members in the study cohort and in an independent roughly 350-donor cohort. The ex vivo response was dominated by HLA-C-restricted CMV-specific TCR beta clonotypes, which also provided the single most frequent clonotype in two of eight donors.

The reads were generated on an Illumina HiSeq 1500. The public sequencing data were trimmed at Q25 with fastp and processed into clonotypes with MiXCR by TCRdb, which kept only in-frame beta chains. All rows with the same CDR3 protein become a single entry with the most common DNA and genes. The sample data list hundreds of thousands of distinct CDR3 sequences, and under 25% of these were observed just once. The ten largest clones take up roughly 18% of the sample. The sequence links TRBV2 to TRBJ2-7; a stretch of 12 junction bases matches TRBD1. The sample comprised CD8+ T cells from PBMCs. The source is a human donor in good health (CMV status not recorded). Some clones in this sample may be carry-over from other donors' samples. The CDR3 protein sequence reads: CASILSGQGAGEQYF. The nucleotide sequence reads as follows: TGTGCCAGCATTTTGTCGGGACAGGGGGCCGGCGAGCAGTACTTC.